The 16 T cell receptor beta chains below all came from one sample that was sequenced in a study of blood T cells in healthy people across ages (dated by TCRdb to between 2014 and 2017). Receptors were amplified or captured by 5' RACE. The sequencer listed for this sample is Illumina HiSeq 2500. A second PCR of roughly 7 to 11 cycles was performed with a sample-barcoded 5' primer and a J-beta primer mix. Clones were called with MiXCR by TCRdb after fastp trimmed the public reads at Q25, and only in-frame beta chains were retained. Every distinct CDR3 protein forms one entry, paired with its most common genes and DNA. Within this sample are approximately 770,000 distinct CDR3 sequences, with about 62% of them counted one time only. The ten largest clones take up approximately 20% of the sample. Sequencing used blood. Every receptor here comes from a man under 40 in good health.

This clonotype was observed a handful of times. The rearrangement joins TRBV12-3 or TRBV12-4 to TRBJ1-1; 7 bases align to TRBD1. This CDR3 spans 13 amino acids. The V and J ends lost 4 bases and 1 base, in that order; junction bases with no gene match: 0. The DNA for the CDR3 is TGTGCCAGCAGTTGGGACAGGAACACTGAAGCTTTCTTT. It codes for CASSWDRNTEAFF.

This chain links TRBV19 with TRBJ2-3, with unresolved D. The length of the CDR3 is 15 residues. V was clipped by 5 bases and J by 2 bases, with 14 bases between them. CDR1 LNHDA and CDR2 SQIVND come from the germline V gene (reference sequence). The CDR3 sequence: CASSEYTTFTDTQYF. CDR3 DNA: TGTGCCAGTAGTGAATACACAACTTTCACAGATACGCAGTATTTT.

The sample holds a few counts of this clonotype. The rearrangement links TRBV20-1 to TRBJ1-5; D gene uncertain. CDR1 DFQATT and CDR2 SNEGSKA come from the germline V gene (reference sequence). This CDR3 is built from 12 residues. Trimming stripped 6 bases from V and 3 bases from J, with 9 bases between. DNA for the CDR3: TGCAGTGCCCGGACTAACAATCAGCCCCAGCATTTT. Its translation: CSARTNNQPQHF.

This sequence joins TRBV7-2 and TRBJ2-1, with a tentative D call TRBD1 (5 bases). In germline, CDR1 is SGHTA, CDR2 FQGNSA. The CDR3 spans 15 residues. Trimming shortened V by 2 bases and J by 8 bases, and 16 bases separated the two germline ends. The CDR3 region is CASSLRAGLGYEQFF. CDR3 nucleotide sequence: TGTGCCAGCAGCTTAAGGGCAGGGTTAGGTTATGAGCAGTTCTTC. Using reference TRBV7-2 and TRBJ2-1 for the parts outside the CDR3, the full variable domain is GAGVSQSPSNKVTEKGKDVELRCDPISGHTALYWYRQSLGQGLEFLIYFQGNSAPDKSGLPSDRFSAERTGGSVSTLTIQRTQQEDSAVYLCASSLRAGLGYEQFFGPGTRLTVL.

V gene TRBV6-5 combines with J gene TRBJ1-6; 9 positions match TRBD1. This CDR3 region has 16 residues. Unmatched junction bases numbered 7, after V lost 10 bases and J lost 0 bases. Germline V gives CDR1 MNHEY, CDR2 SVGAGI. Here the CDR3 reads CATRIQGASYNSPLHF. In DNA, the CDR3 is TGTGCCACACGAATACAGGGGGCCTCCTATAATTCACCCCTCCACTTT.

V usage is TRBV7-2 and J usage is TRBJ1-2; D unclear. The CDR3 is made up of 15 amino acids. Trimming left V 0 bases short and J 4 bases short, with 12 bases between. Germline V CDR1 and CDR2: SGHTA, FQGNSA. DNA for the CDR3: TGTGCCAGCAGCTTAGCCCTGGCAGCACTCTATGGCTACACCTTC. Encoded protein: CASSLALAALYGYTF.

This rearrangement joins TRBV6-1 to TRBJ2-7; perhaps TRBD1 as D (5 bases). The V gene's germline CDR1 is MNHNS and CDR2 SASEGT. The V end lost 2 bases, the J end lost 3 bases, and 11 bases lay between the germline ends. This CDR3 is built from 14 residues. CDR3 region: CASSELPGFYEQYF. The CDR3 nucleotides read TGTGCCAGCAGTGAACTTCCAGGGTTCTACGAGCAGTACTTC.

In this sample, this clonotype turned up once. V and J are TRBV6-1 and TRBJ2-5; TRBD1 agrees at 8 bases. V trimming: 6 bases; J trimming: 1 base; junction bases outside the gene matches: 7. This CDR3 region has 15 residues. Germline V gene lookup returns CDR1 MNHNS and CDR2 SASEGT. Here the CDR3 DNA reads TGTGCCAGCAGAAGAACAGGGGGAAGCCAAGAGACCCAGTACTTC. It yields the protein CASRRTGGSQETQYF.

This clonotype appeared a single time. The chain's CDR3 is CASSYSQRVARNEQFF. The CDR3 DNA sequence: TGTGCCAGCAGTTACTCTCAGCGGGTGGCCCGGAATGAGCAGTTCTTC. V gene TRBV6-2 or TRBV6-3 combines with J gene TRBJ2-1, with TRBD2 as a possible D gene (6 bases). Between the trimmed V and J ends, which lost 0 bases and 7 bases, there was a span of 16 bases. Germline V gene lookup returns CDR1 MNHEY and CDR2 SVGEGT. This CDR3 is 16 amino acids long.

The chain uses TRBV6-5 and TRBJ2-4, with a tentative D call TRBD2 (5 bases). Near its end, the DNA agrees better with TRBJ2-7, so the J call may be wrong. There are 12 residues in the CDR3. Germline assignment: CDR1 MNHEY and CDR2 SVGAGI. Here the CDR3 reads CASRDAIYEQYF. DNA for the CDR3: TGTGCCAGCCGGGATGCCATCTACGAGCAGTACTTC.

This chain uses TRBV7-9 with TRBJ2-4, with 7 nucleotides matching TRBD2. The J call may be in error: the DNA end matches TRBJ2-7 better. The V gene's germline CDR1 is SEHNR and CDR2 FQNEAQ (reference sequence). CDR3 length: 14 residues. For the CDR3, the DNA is TGTGCCAGCAGCGAATCCGGGACTAACAACGAGCAGTACTTC. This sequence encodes CASSESGTNNEQYF.

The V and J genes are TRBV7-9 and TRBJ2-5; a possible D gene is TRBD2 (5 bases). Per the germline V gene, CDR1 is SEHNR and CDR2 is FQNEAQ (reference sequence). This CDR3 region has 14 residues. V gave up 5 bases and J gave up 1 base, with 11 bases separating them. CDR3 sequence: CASSQPEVQETQYF. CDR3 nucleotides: TGTGCCAGCAGCCAACCGGAGGTCCAAGAGACCCAGTACTTC.

The CDR3: CASSFEGTFNSPLHF. DNA for the CDR3: TGTGCCAGCAGTTTTGAAGGGACCTTTAATTCACCCCTCCACTTT. This chain uses TRBV12-3 or TRBV12-4 with TRBJ1-6; D is possibly TRBD1 (5 bases). With 3 bases removed from V and 6 bases from J, the gap between germline ends came to 12 bases. The CDR3 sequence is 15 residues long.

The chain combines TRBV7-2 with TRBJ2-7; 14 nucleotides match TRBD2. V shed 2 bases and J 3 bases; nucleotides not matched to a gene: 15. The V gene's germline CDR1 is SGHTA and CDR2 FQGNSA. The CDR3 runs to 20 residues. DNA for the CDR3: TGTGCCAGCAGCTTAAAGTCGACTAGCGGGAGGGCTGGGATCCTCTACGAGCAGTACTTC. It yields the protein CASSLKSTSGRAGILYEQYF.

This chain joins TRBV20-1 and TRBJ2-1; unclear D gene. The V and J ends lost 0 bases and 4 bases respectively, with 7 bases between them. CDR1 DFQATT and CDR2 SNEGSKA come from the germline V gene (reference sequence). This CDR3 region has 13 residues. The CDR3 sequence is CSAREVQYNEQFF. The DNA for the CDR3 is TGCAGTGCTAGAGAGGTTCAGTACAATGAGCAGTTCTTC.

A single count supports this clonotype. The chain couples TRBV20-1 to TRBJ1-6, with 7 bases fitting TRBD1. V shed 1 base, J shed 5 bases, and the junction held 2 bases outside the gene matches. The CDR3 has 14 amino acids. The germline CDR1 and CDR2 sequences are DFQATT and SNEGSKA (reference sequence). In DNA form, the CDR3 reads TGCAGTGCTAGAGTTGGGACAGATAATTCACCCCTCCACTTT. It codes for CSARVGTDNSPLHF.